The present TCR beta chain was sequenced within a study of blood T cell repertoires in COVID-19. About the research overall: From T cells, B-cell-depleted T cells, or PBMCs came the material, which was cDNA or gDNA.

Ages ranged from about 18 to 100 years, with residence in approximately 25 US areas. Each participant's cohort was designated according to participant-reported clinical history. Donors of Cohort 3 who recovered were those that had two negative PCRs, clearance, or symptom resolution. Per germline, CDR1 SGHTA and CDR2 FQGTGA. J gave up 5 bases and V 5 bases, and 5 bases lay outside the gene matches. This CDR3 has 13 residues. The repertoire was sequenced with immunoSEQ multiplex PCR; TCRdb's copy has only in-frame clones and lacks some. Among under 200,000 clones listed, under 85% were seen once. The chain joins TRBV7-3 to TRBJ2-5; 7 bases are a match to TRBD2. The sample comprised PBMCs or T cells enriched from blood (not recorded which). This receptor was obtained from a man aged 45-65 years who had recovered from COVID-19. CDR3 coding DNA: TGTGCCAGCAGCGCCATCGGGGGGGAGACCCAGTACTTC. Amino acid sequence: CASSAIGGETQYF.